This TCR beta chain is from a study of shared clonotypes between healthy human individuals. Study-wide background: Each donor's CD8 memory used one plate, CD8 naive two, each CD4 subset three.

The CDR3 sequence is 18 residues long. Germline trimming cut 8 bases from V and 0 bases from J; bases unmatched to any gene: 13. The germline gives CDR1 MNHEY, CDR2 SMNVEV (reference sequence). Libraries were prepared by immunoSEQ multiplex PCR; TCRdb keeps only in-frame clonotypes and omits some of them. Of some 2,100,000 clones listed, approximately 95% are singletons. There were no recent acute infections or vaccinations among the donors, who were healthy HIV-negative adults. The sample taken for sequencing was naive CD4+ T cells sorted from blood. Subset defined: CD45RA+ positively selected. The receptor's source is a man younger than 35 in good health. The chain combines TRBV27 with TRBJ2-3, with 11 nucleotides matching TRBD2. This chain's CDR3 is CASGHLGVAGGSTDTQYF. The DNA for the CDR3 is TGTGCCAGCGGTCACTTGGGGGTAGCGGGAGGGAGCACAGATACGCAGTATTTT.